Listed below are T cell receptor beta chains from one sample, sequenced in a study of blood T cell repertoires in COVID-19. Clones were sequenced by immunoSEQ multiplex PCR, and TCRdb holds only the in-frame ones, with some missing. This table holds about 180,000 clones, 84% found once. Sequenced: peripheral blood. The receptors originated from a young man with active or convalescent COVID-19. Both conserved end residues are trimmed from each CDR3. Expanded clones get a size class; other rows say once, few or many, or leave the size out.

abundance	v_gene	len	j_gene	CDR3aa
NA	TRBV3-1/TRBV3-2	13	TRBJ1-3	ASSQYFDSGNTIY
NA	TRBV28	12	TRBJ2-7	ASSSGLAGAEQY
NA	TRBV29-1	11	TRBJ2-7	SVVVDRGNEQY
NA	TRBV4-3	12	TRBJ1-1	ASSQDPWNTEAF
NA	TRBV6-5	11	TRBJ1-4	ASSHAHNEKLF
once	TRBV19	14	TRBJ2-6	ASSVTGGSGANVLT
NA	TRBV7-8	13	TRBJ1-5	ASSLQQQSNQPQH
NA	TRBV5-1	12	TRBJ1-1	ASSLDIRNTEAF
NA	TRBV15	14	TRBJ2-1	ATSRVTGGPRYEQF
once	TRBV15	12	TRBJ1-4	ATSRERYNEKLF
NA	TRBV7-2	14	TRBJ1-3	ASSLGGGSTGNTIY
NA	TRBV7-2	12	TRBJ1-2	ASSPSPGIYGYT
NA	TRBV7-9	15	TRBJ1-6	ASSSGGQVDYNSPLH
NA	TRBV3-1/TRBV3-2	16	TRBJ2-6	ASSHFGQGASWANVLT
NA	TRBV12-5	13	TRBJ2-2	ASGLPGGDTGELF
NA	TRBV21-1	19	TRBJ2-2	ASSRRGRRESKEPNTGELF
NA	TRBV6-6	12	TRBJ1-5	ASSRDRSYQPQH
few	TRBV4-3	13	TRBJ2-7	ASSLSWTGNYEQY
NA	TRBV28	12	TRBJ2-1	ASSFGLAGAKQF
once	TRBV5-6	11	TRBJ2-7	ASSPGGPYEQY
NA	TRBV15	14	TRBJ2-4	ATSRSGIQAKNIQY
NA	TRBV5-5	15	TRBJ2-2	ASSLSSQGWTTGELF
once	TRBV7-2	10	TRBJ1-4	ASSLIGGKLF
NA	TRBV3-1/TRBV3-2	16	TRBJ2-4	ASSQELGGFRAKNIQY
NA	TRBV15	15	TRBJ2-5	ATSRDVPAGGQKTQY
NA	TRBV7-3	14	TRBJ2-3	ASSPLSSLDTDTQY
NA	TRBV7-2	13	TRBJ2-7	ASSLMLGQSYEQY
medium-sized	TRBV7-2	13	TRBJ1-1	ASSLLLKGGTEAF
NA	TRBV12-5	11	TRBJ1-2	ASGPDRGWGYT
NA	TRBV7-6	14	TRBJ1-3	ASSPSASHSGNTIY
NA	TRBV5-1	13	TRBJ2-1	ASSLGLVNYNEQF
few	TRBV28	14	TRBJ1-2	ASSPTPGAGEYGYT
NA	TRBV18	15	TRBJ1-5	ASSRGQRYNSNQPQH
NA	TRBV2	12	TRBJ2-3	ASDPSGGGDTQY
NA	TRBV5-1	13	TRBJ1-5	ASSLVGGVNQPQH
NA	TRBV19	13	TRBJ1-3	ASIRQGGSGNTIY
NA	TRBV30	11	TRBJ1-6	AWSGTDNSPLH
NA	TRBV25-1	13	TRBJ2-1	ASSVAGTGGNEQF
NA	TRBV2	12	TRBJ2-3	ASSRTSGSDTQY
NA	TRBV12-5	15	TRBJ2-6	ASGFTTESSGANVLT
NA	TRBV27	13	TRBJ1-1	ASRSAGSMNTEAF
NA	TRBV4-1	14	TRBJ1-3	ASSQDRVHSGNTIY
NA	TRBV15	14	TRBJ2-1	ATSRDRLAVGNEQF
NA	TRBV7-2	10	TRBJ1-4	ASRSSNEKLF
few	TRBV19	11	TRBJ2-7	ASSISDSNEQY
NA	TRBV5-1	12	TRBJ1-3	ASSVTGRGNTIY
once	TRBV10-3	13	TRBJ2-3	AISGSGRATDTQY
NA	TRBV25-1	15	TRBJ1-2	ASSFGTGRFRDYGYT
NA	TRBV6-5	12	TRBJ1-4	ASSWGQSNEKLF
NA	TRBV4-1	14	TRBJ1-4	ASSRLQGADMEKLF
NA	TRBV5-1	14	TRBJ1-5	ASSPQPTGSGQPQH
NA	TRBV25-1	13	TRBJ1-6	ASMGQSSYNSPLH